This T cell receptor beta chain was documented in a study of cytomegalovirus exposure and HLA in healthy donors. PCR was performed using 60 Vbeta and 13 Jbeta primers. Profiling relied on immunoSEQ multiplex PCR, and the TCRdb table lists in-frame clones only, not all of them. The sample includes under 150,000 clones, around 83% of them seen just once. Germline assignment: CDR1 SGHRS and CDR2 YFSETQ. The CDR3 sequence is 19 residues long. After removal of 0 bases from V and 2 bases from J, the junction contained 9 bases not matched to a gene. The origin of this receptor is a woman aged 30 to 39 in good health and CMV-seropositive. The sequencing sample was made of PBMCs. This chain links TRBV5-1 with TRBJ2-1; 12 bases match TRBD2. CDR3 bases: TGCGCCAGCAGCTTGGGTTTCCTAGCGGGAGGGCCAGCCTACAATGAGCAGTTCTTC. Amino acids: CASSLGFLAGGPAYNEQFF.